This T cell receptor beta chain emerged from a study of T cells in Graves' hyperthyroidism and ophthalmopathy (dated by TCRdb to between 2018 and 2020). General notes on the study: Peripheral blood samples were taken at initial diagnosis, before any treatment was given. To identify TCR V-J signatures that set the groups apart, the researchers used a discovery cohort of about a hundred patients, made up of around 40 with Graves' ophthalmopathy and around 58 with stable Graves' hyperthyroidism. Whether ophthalmopathy could be predicted prospectively was tested in an independent validation cohort made up of fewer than 20 hyperthyroidism patients plus 17 patients who later progressed to ophthalmopathy. The roughly 91 discovery patients were randomly split 7:3 into training and test sets. Thyroid tissue and blood T-cell repertoires from roughly 6 Graves' hyperthyroidism patients were also compared in the study. Following sampling, methimazole starting at 30 mg daily was given to hyperthyroidism patients, and high-dose intravenous methylprednisolone was given to ophthalmopathy patients. TCR Vbeta CDR3 sequencing of some 140 peripheral blood samples (over 40 ophthalmopathy, about 80 hyperthyroidism and 17 progressor patients) is reported in the paper. Broad study findings and their caveats: In cross-validation, a model built on a 13 V-J signature told ophthalmopathy apart from stable hyperthyroidism with under 90% sensitivity and about 81% specificity, and in testing the same model reached 80%/75%. Blood samples also contained most of the expanded thyroid clonotypes (frequency above 0.001), which suggests that blood repertoires may reflect thyroid immune responses. In validation, progression to ophthalmopathy was predicted by the model with approximately 67% sensitivity and about 72% specificity, a median of approximately 6.5 months before onset. Sample size was not statistically predetermined, and investigators were not blinded to group allocation.

From the germline V gene (reference sequence), CDR1 is GTSNPN and CDR2 is SVGIG. Trimming removed 4 bases from V and 5 bases from J; the gene matches leave 2 bases unexplained. Counted from cysteine to phenylalanine, this CDR3 has 13 amino acids. CDR3 DNA is the only sequence kept; it has 39 bases, read in frame from the first base. The TCR beta CDR3 regions were amplified from RNA transcripts. The TCR CDR3 was subjected to a first round of RT-PCR using the HTBI primer set and the Qiagen OneStep RT-PCR kit. Libraries were constructed in a second round of multiplex PCR, after which size selection and purification were carried out. Sequencing of the libraries was done on an Illumina HiSeq2000 using paired-end 100 bp reads. Processing in the source paper ran as follows. Raw data were processed with SOAPnuke, discarding reads with adapters, uncalled bases, mean Phred below 15, or no exact constant-primer or identifier match. COPE v1.2.5 was used to merge high-quality paired reads, and clonotypes were defined as unique nucleotide sequences. Clonotypes were aligned to IMGT TRBV, TRBD and TRBJ reference segments using MiTCR v1.1. The analysis included only V-J combinations with a frequency above 0.0001, which together covered about 99% of the repertoires. The TCS score was defined as the ratio of F50 (clonal expansion) to E x V (chaos), calculated using BLOSUM62-based TCRdist between CDR3 peptides within each V-J. Welch's t-statistics and random forest reduced 500 to 650 V-J features to fewer than 15, which were used in a naive Bayes classifier (R e1071). TCRdb reworked the public reads: Q25 trimming with fastp, MiXCR clone assembly, productive beta chains retained. Rows with one shared CDR3 protein collapse into an entry with the most common genes and DNA. TCRdb's processing, not the authors', yielded these V and J calls. Here the sample has a few hundred thousand distinct CDR3 sequences; 15% to 18% occur a single time. The ten biggest clones cover less than 9.5% of the sample.

This clonotype was seen more than once but under ten times. Its target antigen remains unknown. No much larger clonotype is one base removed from it; base qualities were not supplied. Graves' hyperthyroidism was defined as stable when no progression to ophthalmopathy occurred over 18 months of follow-up. Hyperthyroidism patients were aged 18 to 65 years and newly diagnosed, with disease duration of less than 2 months. Patients with uncontrolled infections, other autoimmune diseases, pregnancy or lactation were excluded. Diagnoses were established on the basis of clinical symptoms, serum thyroxine and TRAb, thyroid ultrasound, and orbital computed tomography. Ficoll-Paque density gradient centrifugation was used to isolate PBMCs from approximately 10 ml of fresh peripheral blood. Trizol reagent was used to extract total RNA, and RNA quality was then checked on an Agilent 2100 Bioanalyzer.

Sequenced input: blood. This TCR was recovered from a woman between 25 and 40 years old with Graves' hyperthyroidism. The rearranged segments are TRBV30 and TRBJ2-7; the central 13 bases match TRBD2. The nucleotide sequence reads as follows: TGTGCCTGGAAACTAGCGGGAGGGGACGAGCAGTACTTC. Translated, it reads CAWKLAGGDEQYF.